Below are 14 T cell receptor beta chains sequenced from a single sample in a study of spatial heterogeneity in lung cancer. From the 5' RACE reads, TCRdb called clonotypes with MiXCR, one entry per CDR3 protein. Of 50,000 or so distinct CDR3 sequences detected, roughly 10% appear once; the ten largest clones hold 32%. The time point denotes: blood at routine non-recurrence follow-up after resection. Sequencing was performed on PBMCs, taken at follow-up. These receptor sequences come from a male donor with early-stage non-small cell lung cancer.

The CDR3 region has the DNA TGTGCCAGCAGGGAAATACGCACAGATACGCAGTATTTT. It specifies CASREIRTDTQYF. The chain recombines TRBV11-2 with TRBJ2-3; D is ambiguous. V shed 6 bases and J shed 1 base, with 8 bases lying between them. CDR3 length: 13 amino acids. CDR1 is SGHAT, CDR2 FQNNGV, per germline. Using reference TRBV11-2 and TRBJ2-3 for the parts outside the CDR3, the full variable domain is EAGVAQSPRYKIIEKRQSVAFWCNPISGHATLYWYQQILGQGPKLLIQFQNNGVVDDSQLPKDRFSAERLKGVDSTLKIQPAKLEDSAVYLCASREIRTDTQYFGPGTRLTVL.

There are a few counts of this clonotype. The V call is TRBV12-3 or TRBV12-4, the J call TRBJ1-5; D is ambiguous. The CDR3 has 14 residues. Trimming removed 5 bases at V and 6 bases at J, with 14 bases between. CDR3 residues: CASSPDPAVQPQHF. CDR3 nucleotides: TGTGCCAGCAGTCCAGACCCGGCGGTTCAGCCCCAGCATTTT.

The chain links TRBV18 to TRBJ2-3, with 10 positions matching TRBD2. This CDR3 is built from 15 residues. The germline gives CDR1 KGHSH, CDR2 LQKENI. V trimming: 6 bases; J trimming: 4 bases; junction bases outside the gene matches: 7. CDR3 region: CASSPGLAAADTQYF. As DNA, the CDR3 is TGTGCCAGCTCCCCCGGACTAGCGGCTGCAGATACGCAGTATTTT.

The rearrangement links TRBV12-3 or TRBV12-4 to TRBJ1-2; tentative D call: TRBD1 (6 bases). The V end was cut by 4 bases, the J end by 3 bases, with 18 bases between. The CDR3 extends over 16 amino acids. The CDR3 coding sequence is TGTGCCAGCAGTTCCCTCGCAGGGGTTCAGGACTATGGCTACACCTTC. Its protein is CASSSLAGVQDYGYTF.

This chain joins TRBV14 and TRBJ2-1, with D tentatively TRBD1 or TRBD2 (5 bases each). The CDR3 is 17 amino acids. CDR1 is SGHDN, CDR2 FVKESK, per germline. Trimming cost V 2 bases and J 1 base, with 15 bases left between them. The chain's CDR3 is CASSQKSGTQSYNEQFF. CDR3 bases: TGTGCCAGCAGCCAAAAATCCGGGACCCAATCCTACAATGAGCAGTTCTTC.

This clonotype was seen at least ten times. The rearrangement joins TRBV20-1 to TRBJ2-3; D may correspond to TRBD1 or TRBD2 (5 bases each). Germline CDR1 DFQATT, CDR2 SNEGSKA (reference sequence). The CDR3 covers 12 residues. Trimming cost V 8 bases and J 6 bases, with 15 bases left between them. CDR3 bases: TGCAGTACAAAGACGGGGACCGATACGCAGTATTTT. Translating gives CSTKTGTDTQYF.

The sample holds a few counts of this clonotype. The chain has TRBV29-1 and TRBJ2-3; 9 bases are a match to TRBD1. The CDR3 runs to 13 residues. Trimming at V came to 2 bases and at J to 5 bases, leaving 2 bases not matched to a gene. Germline V gives CDR1 SQVTM, CDR2 ANQGSEA. The CDR3 is CSVERGQGDTQYF. The CDR3 nucleotides read TGCAGCGTTGAAAGGGGACAGGGAGATACGCAGTATTTT.

Many counts were recorded for this clonotype. The CDR3 protein is CASSQDMAVRYGGYTF. CDR3 nucleotides: TGCGCCAGCAGCCAAGATATGGCAGTTCGCTACGGGGGCTACACCTTC. This chain joins TRBV4-3 and TRBJ1-2; D is unresolved. The V end was cut by 0 bases, the J end by 8 bases, with 19 bases between. CDR1 is LGHNA, CDR2 YSLEER, per germline. The CDR3 sequence is 16 residues long.

This clonotype was seen only a few times. V usage is TRBV20-1 and J usage is TRBJ1-2; no reliable D call. Trimming took 0 bases from V and 13 from J, leaving 12 bases between them. The germline gives CDR1 DFQATT, CDR2 SNEGSKA (reference sequence). The CDR3 consists of 11 residues. The CDR3 coding sequence is TGCAGTGCTAGAGATCAAGGGTTAATCACCTTC. Its translation: CSARDQGLITF.

Written as DNA, the CDR3 is TGTGCCAGCAGTGAAGCAGAAGGAGACAGGGCCACCTACGAGCAGTACTTC. Translated, it gives CASSEAEGDRATYEQYF. The chain joins TRBV6-1 to TRBJ2-7, with 7 positions matching TRBD1. Germline V lookup: CDR1 MNHNS, CDR2 SASEGT. J gave up 2 bases and V 0 bases, and 10 bases lay outside the gene matches. The CDR3 spans 17 residues.

On this clonotype itself: Compared with germline, one end of the junction differs, possibly owing to a read error. This sequence joins TRBV6-5 and TRBJ2-1, with D tentatively TRBD1 (7 bases). This CDR3 contains 13 residues. The germline V gene encodes CDR1 MNHEY and CDR2 SVGAGI. Written as DNA, the CDR3 is TGTGCCAGCAGTACCTCGACAGGGACGGGGGAATGCTTC. Translation: CASSTSTGTGECF.

The chain couples TRBV7-2 to TRBJ2-1, with D unresolved. Germline CDR1 is SGHTA and CDR2 is FQGNSA. V lost 6 bases, J lost 8 bases, and 14 bases lay in between. The CDR3 runs 13 residues. CDR3 in amino acids: CASRQYIDYEQFF. CDR3 bases: TGTGCCAGCAGGCAATACATTGACTATGAGCAGTTCTTC.

This clonotype was observed a few times. The chain is built from TRBV28 and TRBJ1-1, with D hard to call. This CDR3 has 13 residues. V lost 2 bases and J 3 bases, leaving 7 bases between the germline ends. The germline gives CDR1 MDHEN, CDR2 SYDVKM. CDR3 protein: CASSLREYTEAFF. Written as DNA, the CDR3 is TGTGCCAGCAGTTTAAGGGAGTACACTGAAGCTTTCTTT.

This clonotype was picked up many times. Its ends do not fully match the called genes, so a read error is possible. The chain couples TRBV6-2 or TRBV6-3 to TRBJ2-3; D not resolved. CDR1 is MNHEY and CDR2 is SVGEGT in the germline V gene. The CDR3 spans 19 residues. This CDR3 is CASSRRGPRVTSGAETQYF. Here the CDR3 DNA reads TGTGCCAGCAGCCGCAGAGGACCACGGGTTACAAGTGGAGCAGAGACGCAGTATTTT.